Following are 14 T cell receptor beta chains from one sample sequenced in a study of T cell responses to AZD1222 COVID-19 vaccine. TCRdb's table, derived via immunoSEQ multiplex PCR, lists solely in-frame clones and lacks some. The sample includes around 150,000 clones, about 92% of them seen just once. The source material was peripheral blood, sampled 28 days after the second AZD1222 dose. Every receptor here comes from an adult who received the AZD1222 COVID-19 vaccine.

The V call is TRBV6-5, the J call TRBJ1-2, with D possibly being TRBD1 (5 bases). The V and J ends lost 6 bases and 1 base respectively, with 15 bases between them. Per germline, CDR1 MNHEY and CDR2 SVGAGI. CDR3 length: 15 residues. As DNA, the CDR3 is TGTGCCAGCAGGAGATCTAGGGGTTATAACTATGGCTACACCTTC. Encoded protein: CASRRSRGYNYGYTF.

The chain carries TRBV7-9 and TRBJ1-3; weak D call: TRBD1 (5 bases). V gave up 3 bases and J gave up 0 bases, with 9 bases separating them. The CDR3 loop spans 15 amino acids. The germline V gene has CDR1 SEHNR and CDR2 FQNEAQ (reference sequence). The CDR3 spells CASSFTGRSGNTIYF. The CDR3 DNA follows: TGTGCCAGCAGCTTCACGGGGCGCTCTGGAAACACCATATATTTT.

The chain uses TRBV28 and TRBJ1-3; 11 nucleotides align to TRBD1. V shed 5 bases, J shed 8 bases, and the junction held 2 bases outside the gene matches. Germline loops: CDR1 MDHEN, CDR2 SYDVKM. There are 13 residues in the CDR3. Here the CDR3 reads CASSGTGGYTIYF. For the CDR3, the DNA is TGTGCCAGCAGTGGGACAGGGGGATACACCATATATTTT.

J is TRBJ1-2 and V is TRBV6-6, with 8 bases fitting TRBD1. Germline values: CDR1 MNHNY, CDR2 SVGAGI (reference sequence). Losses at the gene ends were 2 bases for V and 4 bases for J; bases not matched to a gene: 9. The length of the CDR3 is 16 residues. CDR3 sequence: CASSYKGTGSSYGYTF. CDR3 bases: TGTGCCAGCAGTTACAAAGGGACAGGATCGAGCTATGGCTACACCTTC.

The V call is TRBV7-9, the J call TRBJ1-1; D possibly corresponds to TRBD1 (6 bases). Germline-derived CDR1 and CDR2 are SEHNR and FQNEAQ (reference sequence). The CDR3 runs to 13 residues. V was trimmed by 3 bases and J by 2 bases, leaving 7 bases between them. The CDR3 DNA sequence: TGTGCCAGCAGCTTGGGGGCAAACACTGAAGCTTTCTTT. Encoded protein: CASSLGANTEAFF.

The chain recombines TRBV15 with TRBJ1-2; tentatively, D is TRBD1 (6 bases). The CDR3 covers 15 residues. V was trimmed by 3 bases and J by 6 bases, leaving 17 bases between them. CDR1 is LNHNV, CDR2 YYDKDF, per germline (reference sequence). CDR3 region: CATSRVNTGSHGYTF. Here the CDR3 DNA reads TGTGCCACCAGCAGGGTAAATACAGGGTCCCATGGCTACACCTTC.

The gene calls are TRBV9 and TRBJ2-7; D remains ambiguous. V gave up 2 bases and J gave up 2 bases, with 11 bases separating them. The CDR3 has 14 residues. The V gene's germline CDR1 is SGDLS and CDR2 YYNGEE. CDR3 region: CASSVSSQPYEQYF. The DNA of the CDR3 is TGTGCCAGCAGCGTCAGCTCCCAGCCCTACGAGCAGTACTTC. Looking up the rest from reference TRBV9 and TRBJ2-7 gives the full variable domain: DSGVTQTPKHLITATGQRVTLRCSPRSGDLSVYWYQQSLDQGLQFLIQYYNGEERAKGNILERFSAQQFPDLHSELNLSSLELGDSALYFCASSVSSQPYEQYFGPGTRLTVT.

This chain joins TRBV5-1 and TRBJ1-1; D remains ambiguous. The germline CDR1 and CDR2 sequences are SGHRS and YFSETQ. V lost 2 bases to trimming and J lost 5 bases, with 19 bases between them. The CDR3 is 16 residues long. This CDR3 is CASSFDIEKGLTEAFF. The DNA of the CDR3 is TGCGCCAGCAGCTTTGACATTGAAAAGGGCTTAACTGAAGCTTTCTTT.

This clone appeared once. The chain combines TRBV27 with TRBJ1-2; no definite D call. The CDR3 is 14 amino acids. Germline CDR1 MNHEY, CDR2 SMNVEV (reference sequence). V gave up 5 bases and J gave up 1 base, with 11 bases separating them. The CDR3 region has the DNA TGTGCCAGCAGTCCCAGATCGGGTAACTATGGCTACACCTTC. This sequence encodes CASSPRSGNYGYTF.

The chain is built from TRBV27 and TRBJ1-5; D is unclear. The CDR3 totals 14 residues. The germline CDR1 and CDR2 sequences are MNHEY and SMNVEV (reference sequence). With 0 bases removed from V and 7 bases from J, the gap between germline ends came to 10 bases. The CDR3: CASSLSSGNQPQHF. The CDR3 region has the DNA TGTGCCAGCAGTTTATCGTCGGGGAACCAGCCCCAGCATTTT.

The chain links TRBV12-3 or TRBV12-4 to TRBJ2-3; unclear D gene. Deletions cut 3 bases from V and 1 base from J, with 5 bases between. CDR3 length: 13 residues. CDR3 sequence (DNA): TGTGCCAGCAGTTTTCCAGGCACAGATACGCAGTATTTT. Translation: CASSFPGTDTQYF.

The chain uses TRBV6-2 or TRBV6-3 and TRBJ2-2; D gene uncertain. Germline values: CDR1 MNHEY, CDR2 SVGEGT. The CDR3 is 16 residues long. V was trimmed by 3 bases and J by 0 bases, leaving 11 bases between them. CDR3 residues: CASSYAQTANTGELFF. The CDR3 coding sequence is TGTGCCAGCAGTTATGCGCAGACCGCGAACACCGGGGAGCTGTTTTTT.

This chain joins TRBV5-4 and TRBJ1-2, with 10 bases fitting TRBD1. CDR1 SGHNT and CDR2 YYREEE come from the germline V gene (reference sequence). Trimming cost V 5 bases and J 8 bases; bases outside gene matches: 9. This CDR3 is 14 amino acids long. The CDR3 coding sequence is TGTGCCAGCAGTCATGACAGGGGGCGGGAGGGCTACACCTTC. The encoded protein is CASSHDRGREGYTF.

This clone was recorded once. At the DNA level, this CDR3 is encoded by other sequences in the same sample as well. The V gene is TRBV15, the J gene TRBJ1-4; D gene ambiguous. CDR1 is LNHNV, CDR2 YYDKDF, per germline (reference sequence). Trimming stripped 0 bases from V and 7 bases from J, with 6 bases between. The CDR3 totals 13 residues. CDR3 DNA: TGTGCCACCAGCAGAGATCGCGGTGAAAAACTGTTTTTT. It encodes CATSRDRGEKLFF.